The 32 T cell receptor beta chains presented below share a single source sample, sequenced in a study of T cell repertoires in cytomegalovirus infection. MiXCR, run by TCRdb on the reads, gives a single entry per CDR3 protein. Of roughly 49,000 distinct CDR3 sequences listed, roughly 20% were seen once; the top ten hold less than 20%. These receptors lack a known antigen. The sequenced sample was PBMCs, sequenced either directly or after in vitro stimulation (not recorded which). The receptors derive from a human donor in good health (CMV status not recorded). Some clones in this sample may be carry-over from other donors' samples.

This clonotype was counted only a few times. The chain uses TRBV6-2 or TRBV6-3 and TRBJ2-5, with 9 bases identical to TRBD1. The CDR3 totals 15 residues. Germline V gene lookup returns CDR1 MNHEY and CDR2 SVGEGT. Trimming removed 9 bases from V and 7 bases from J; junction bases left unmatched: 15. The CDR3 loop reads CASSQGPGQGTTQYF. The CDR3 DNA follows: TGTGCCAGTTCTCAGGGGCCGGGACAGGGAACGACCCAGTACTTC.

The chain carries TRBV5-1 and TRBJ2-6, with D unclear. Germline V gives CDR1 SGHRS, CDR2 YFSETQ. V was clipped by 0 bases and J by 2 bases, with 9 bases between them. This CDR3 spans 16 amino acids. The CDR3 is CASSLGIVAGANVLTF. The CDR3 DNA is TGCGCCAGCAGCTTGGGGATAGTAGCTGGGGCCAACGTCCTGACTTTC.

The gene calls are TRBV7-2 and TRBJ2-3, with 8 nucleotides matching TRBD2. This CDR3 is built from 15 residues. The germline V gene has CDR1 SGHTA and CDR2 FQGNSA. With 2 bases clipped from V and 4 bases from J, the junction kept 5 bases outside the gene matches. DNA of the CDR3: TGTGCCAGCAGCTTAAGAGCGGGAGCCGCAGATACGCAGTATTTT. It translates to CASSLRAGAADTQYF.

Only a few counts were recorded for this clonotype. V is TRBV5-6 and J is TRBJ2-5; 9 nucleotides align to TRBD1. Germline CDR1 reads SGHDT; CDR2 reads YYEEEE. With 9 bases clipped from V and 1 base from J, the junction kept 4 bases outside the gene matches. The CDR3 runs 13 residues. The DNA for the CDR3 is TGTGCCACCGGGACAGGGCCCCAAGAGACCCAGTACTTC. It yields the protein CATGTGPQETQYF.

The chain joins TRBV6-5 to TRBJ1-1, with 10 nucleotides matching TRBD1. Germline CDR1 reads MNHEY; CDR2 reads SVGAGI. This CDR3 comprises 14 residues. Trimming at V came to 6 bases and at J to 4 bases, leaving 5 bases not matched to a gene. In DNA, the CDR3 is TGTGCCAGCAGGAGACAGGGGGCAACCACTGAAGCTTTCTTT. Translation: CASRRQGATTEAFF.

V is TRBV12-3 or TRBV12-4 and J is TRBJ2-2; a possible D gene is TRBD1 (5 bases). This CDR3 region has 13 residues. V was shortened by 7 bases and J by 2 bases, with 8 bases between the two germline ends. The DNA of the CDR3 is TGTGCCAGCAAGACAGTTAACACCGGGGAGCTGTTTTTT. It yields the protein CASKTVNTGELFF.

This clonotype was found many times. The rearrangement links TRBV11-2 to TRBJ2-5, with D possibly TRBD1 on 6 matching bases. Trimming took 4 bases from V and 2 from J, leaving 11 bases between them. Germline assignment: CDR1 SGHAT and CDR2 FQNNGV. The CDR3 length is 14 residues. The CDR3 is CASSSRTVQETQYF. CDR3 DNA: TGTGCCAGCAGCTCCAGGACAGTTCAAGAGACCCAGTACTTC.

This clonotype showed up many times. The chain is built from TRBV11-2 and TRBJ1-1; no clear D gene. With 0 bases removed from V and 1 base from J, the gap between germline ends came to 3 bases. CDR3 length: 13 residues. Per the germline V gene, CDR1 is SGHAT and CDR2 is FQNNGV. The CDR3 loop is CASSLEENTEAFF. CDR3 bases: TGTGCCAGCAGCTTAGAGGAGAACACTGAAGCTTTCTTT.

The gene calls are TRBV2 and TRBJ2-3, with D unclear. Germline assignment: CDR1 SNHLY and CDR2 FYNNEI. The CDR3 totals 14 residues. Trimming removed 4 bases at V and 2 bases at J, with 10 bases between. DNA for the CDR3: TGTGCCAGCAGTGTGGGCTTCTACACAGATACGCAGTATTTT. Amino acid sequence: CASSVGFYTDTQYF.

The genes are TRBV7-8 and TRBJ1-2; perhaps TRBD1 as D (6 bases). The CDR3 consists of 13 residues. V was clipped by 1 base and J by 6 bases, with 9 bases between them. CDR1 is SGHVS, CDR2 FQNEAQ, per germline. CDR3 loop: CASSLVTGHGYTF. The CDR3 bases are TGTGCCAGCAGCTTAGTAACAGGGCATGGCTACACCTTC.

There are a few counts of this clonotype. The chain uses TRBV28 and TRBJ1-5; D gene uncertain. CDR1 and CDR2 from the germline V gene are MDHEN and SYDVKM. V lost 5 bases and J lost 5, with 22 bases in between. The CDR3 has 17 residues. The CDR3 sequence is CASSPLAGSGRYQPQHF. DNA of the CDR3: TGTGCCAGCAGTCCACTGGCGGGGAGCGGTCGTTATCAGCCCCAGCATTTT.

This clonotype appeared once. CDR3 in DNA: TGTGCCAGCAGTTCCGGACACTATAGAGATACGCAGTATTTT. Translated, it gives CASSSGHYRDTQYF. The V and J genes are TRBV27 and TRBJ2-3; D is perhaps TRBD1 (5 bases). Germline-derived CDR1 and CDR2 are MNHEY and SMNVEV (reference sequence). The CDR3 runs 14 residues. V lost 4 bases to trimming and J lost 5 bases, with 13 bases between them.

This clonotype appeared once. This CDR3 reads CATTPGRTYNEQFF. CDR3 nucleotide sequence: TGTGCCACCACCCCGGGGCGGACCTACAATGAGCAGTTCTTC. The chain has TRBV6-2 or TRBV6-3 and TRBJ2-1, with D possibly called TRBD1 or TRBD2 (5 bases each). The V end was cut by 10 bases, the J end by 2 bases, with 15 bases between. The germline CDR1 and CDR2 sequences are MNHEY and SVGEGT. This CDR3 region has 14 residues.

This clonotype showed up many times. The chain is built from TRBV6-2 or TRBV6-3 and TRBJ2-1; 10 nucleotides agree with TRBD1. CDR1 and CDR2 from the germline V gene are MNHEY and SVGEGT. This CDR3 is 15 amino acids long. V lost 4 bases and J lost 9; bases outside the gene matches: 9. The CDR3 is CASSLNLGQGVEQFF. The CDR3 DNA sequence: TGTGCCAGCAGTTTGAACCTAGGACAGGGGGTTGAGCAGTTCTTC.

This chain uses TRBV20-1 with TRBJ2-7, with D unclear. Germline CDR1 is DFQATT and CDR2 is SNEGSKA (reference sequence). The length of the CDR3 is 15 residues. Trimming left V 2 bases short and J 0 bases short, with 14 bases between. The CDR3 loop reads CSARPLRHPSYEQYF. The CDR3 coding sequence is TGCAGTGCTAGACCTTTGAGACACCCCTCCTACGAGCAGTACTTC.

This clonotype was observed a few times. The chain joins TRBV20-1 to TRBJ2-1; 7 positions agree with TRBD2. V shed 0 bases, J shed 5 bases, and the junction held 16 bases outside the gene matches. This CDR3 comprises 18 residues. Germline V gives CDR1 DFQATT, CDR2 SNEGSKA (reference sequence). CDR3 sequence: CSARDRAFGAGDHNEQFF. CDR3 nucleotides: TGCAGTGCTAGAGACAGGGCCTTCGGGGCGGGAGACCACAATGAGCAGTTCTTC.

This clonotype came up a few times. The CDR3: CASSPRTSGIDTQYF. As DNA, the CDR3 is TGTGCCAGCAGCCCAAGGACTAGCGGTATAGATACGCAGTATTTT. This rearrangement joins TRBV27 to TRBJ2-3; 10 bases are a match to TRBD2. Germline trimming cut 6 bases from V and 5 bases from J; bases unmatched to any gene: 8. The V gene's germline CDR1 is MNHEY and CDR2 SMNVEV (reference sequence). The CDR3 is 15 residues long.

Concerning this clonotype: This sequence may be a read error, since a much larger clone differs from it by one base. The gene calls are TRBV12-3 or TRBV12-4 and TRBJ1-5; possibly TRBD1 for D (5 bases). The CDR3 is 14 amino acids. The CDR3 reads CAGSLGTDSRPQHF. The CDR3 bases are TGTGCCGGCAGTTTAGGGACTGATTCGCGGCCCCAGCATTTT.

V gene TRBV10-3 combines with J gene TRBJ1-6; tentative D call: TRBD1 (6 bases). The CDR3 spans 13 residues. Looked up from germline, CDR1 is ENHRY and CDR2 is SYGVKD. The V end was cut by 6 bases, the J end by 9 bases, with 12 bases between. The DNA of the CDR3 is TGTGCCATCAGGGAGGAACAGGGTTCACCCCTCCACTTT. Its translation: CAIREEQGSPLHF.

This chain links TRBV7-9 with TRBJ2-7, with D possibly TRBD2 on 6 matching bases. Trimming removed 5 bases from V and 3 bases from J, with 17 bases in between. Germline CDR1 reads SEHNR; CDR2 reads FQNEAQ (reference sequence). This CDR3 is built from 15 residues. The CDR3 protein is CASSTAAGRYYEQYF. The CDR3 DNA reads TGTGCCAGCAGCACCGCCGCGGGACGGTACTACGAGCAGTACTTC.

This clonotype has a handful of counts. J is TRBJ2-5 and V is TRBV29-1; unclear D gene. V shed 6 bases and J shed 6 bases, with 11 bases lying between them. The CDR3 length is 11 residues. The germline CDR1 and CDR2 sequences are SQVTM and ANQGSEA. As DNA, the CDR3 is TGCAGCGTGCCCGGTGGGAAGACCCAGTACTTC. Residues: CSVPGGKTQYF. The full variable domain, rest sourced from reference TRBV29-1 and TRBJ2-5, is SAVISQKPSRDICQRGTSLTIQCQVDSQVTMMFWYRQQPGQSLTLIATANQGSEATYESGFVIDKFPISRPNLTFSTLTVSNMSPEDSSIYLCSVPGGKTQYFGPGTRLLVL.

The chain joins TRBV2 to TRBJ2-1; 7 bases agree with TRBD1. From germline, CDR1 is SNHLY and CDR2 FYNNEI. The ends lost 2 bases at V and 8 bases at J; junction bases unmatched: 9. This CDR3 spans 15 amino acids. The CDR3 DNA reads as TGTGCCAGCAGTGAACGAGACAGGGCACTCTATGAGCAGTTCTTC. As protein: CASSERDRALYEQFF.

In this sample, this clonotype turned up many times. The rearrangement links TRBV7-9 to TRBJ2-1; 7 bases agree with TRBD2. V was clipped by 0 bases and J by 3 bases; unmatched bases: 8. CDR1 is SEHNR, CDR2 FQNEAQ, per germline (reference sequence). The CDR3 has 17 amino acids. CDR3 DNA: TGTGCCAGCAGCTTAGCGCTTGGGGCGGGGGACTACAATGAGCAGTTCTTC. This codes for CASSLALGAGDYNEQFF.

The chain joins TRBV4-2 to TRBJ1-4; TRBD1 matches at 8 bases. The V and J ends lost 5 bases and 8 bases, in that order; junction bases with no gene match: 10. The CDR3 is made up of 15 amino acids. Germline V gene data show CDR1 as LGHNA and CDR2 as YNFKEQ. The CDR3 loop is CASSSRTGKYEKLFF. The CDR3, as DNA: TGTGCCAGCAGCTCCAGGACAGGGAAATACGAAAAACTGTTTTTT.

This clonotype was picked up a small number of times. The DNA of the CDR3 is TGCAGCGTTGGAGGACAGGGAAATCAGCCCCAGCATTTT. Translation: CSVGGQGNQPQHF. The rearrangement uses TRBV29-1 and TRBJ1-5, with 8 bases that match TRBD1. V was clipped by 4 bases and J by 4 bases; unmatched bases: 3. Looked up from germline, CDR1 is SQVTM and CDR2 is ANQGSEA. CDR3 length equals 13 residues.

This chain joins TRBV19 and TRBJ1-1; D ambiguous. Germline CDR1 and CDR2: LNHDA and SQIVND (reference sequence). This CDR3 has 14 residues. Trimming pared 5 bases from V and 1 base from J, leaving 11 bases between. This chain's CDR3 is CASSPARQNTEAFF. The CDR3 bases are TGTGCCAGTAGTCCTGCGAGACAGAACACTGAAGCTTTCTTT.

The J gene is TRBJ2-1, the V gene TRBV20-1, with 9 bases that match TRBD2. Looked up from germline, CDR1 is DFQATT and CDR2 is SNEGSKA (reference sequence). The trim removed 1 base at V and 6 bases at J, leaving 13 bases unmatched. The CDR3 totals 17 residues. The CDR3 DNA sequence: TGCAGTGCTAGAGGTAGTAGCGGGGGATCGAGGACCAATGAGCAGTTCTTC. This encodes CSARGSSGGSRTNEQFF.

Many counts were recorded for this clonotype. The genes are TRBV2 and TRBJ1-5, with D maybe TRBD1 (5 bases). This CDR3 contains 14 residues. Germline lookup yields CDR1 SNHLY and CDR2 FYNNEI. The V end lost 5 bases, the J end lost 3 bases, and 11 bases lay between the germline ends. Written as DNA, the CDR3 is TGTGCCAGCAGTACCCGACAGCTCAATCAGCCCCAGCATTTT. Encoded protein: CASSTRQLNQPQHF.

The CDR3 sequence: CASSFNRETYGYTF. The CDR3 DNA follows: TGTGCCAGCAGCTTTAACAGGGAAACTTATGGCTACACCTTC. The rearrangement uses TRBV7-6 and TRBJ1-2; the D gene is possibly TRBD1 (6 bases). Germline V gene sequence: CDR1 SGHVS, CDR2 FNYEAQ. The V gene lost 3 bases and the J gene lost 5 bases, with 13 bases spanning the gap. This CDR3 contains 14 residues. The full variable domain, completed using reference TRBV7-6 and TRBJ1-2, is GAGVSQSPRYKVTKRGQDVALRCDPISGHVSLYWYRQALGQGPEFLTYFNYEAQQDKSGLPNDRFSAERPEGSISTLTIQRTEQRDSAMYRCASSFNRETYGYTFGSGTRLTVV.

The table lists this clonotype with many counts. J is TRBJ2-1 and V is TRBV19; D perhaps matches TRBD2 (6 bases). The CDR3 extends over 14 amino acids. Germline CDR1 is LNHDA and CDR2 is SQIVND (reference sequence). The ends were cut back, 5 bases at V and 5 bases at J, with 13 bases in the middle. This CDR3 reads CASSPRGSNNEQFF. The CDR3 bases are TGTGCCAGTAGTCCGCGGGGTTCAAACAATGAGCAGTTCTTC.

This clonotype was observed many times. J is TRBJ1-6 and V is TRBV28; D is unresolved. From germline, CDR1 is MDHEN and CDR2 SYDVKM. V dropped 6 bases and J dropped 4 bases, with 7 bases sitting between them. The CDR3 is made up of 13 amino acids. CDR3 in DNA: TGTGCCAGCAGCCGACGGTATAATTCACCCCTCCACTTT. Amino acids: CASSRRYNSPLHF.

This clonotype occurred many times. J is TRBJ2-4 and V is TRBV7-2, with 15 bases that match TRBD2. Germline CDR1 reads SGHTA; CDR2 reads FQGNSA. This CDR3 contains 18 residues. With V trimmed by 4 bases and J by 8 bases, 12 bases remained unmatched. The CDR3 region is CASSWTLGTSGRRDIQYF. In DNA form, the CDR3 reads TGTGCCAGCAGCTGGACCCTCGGGACTAGCGGGAGGCGAGACATTCAGTACTTC.